This T cell receptor (beta chain) was identified in a study of long-term antiretroviral therapy in people with HIV. Study conclusions and caveats: Blood dates from the mid-2000s to the late 2010s, possibly under older ART regimens. HIV repertoires covered narrower CDR3 length ranges than controls did.

V was trimmed by 1 base and J by 1 base, leaving 10 bases between them. Per the germline V gene, CDR1 is SGHVS and CDR2 is FQNEAQ. The CDR3 contains 16 residues. Comments on this clone: The antigen remains unidentified.

Survey level was the resolution at which the v3.0 immunoSEQ assay ran. The assay was immunoSEQ multiplex PCR, and TCRdb's table has in-frame clones only and misses some. Of around 29,000 clones in the sample, 95% were seen once. The sequence came from a man in his forties or fifties with HIV. The sample here was unsorted PBMCs, taken 5.3 years after starting antiretroviral therapy. V usage is TRBV7-8 and J usage is TRBJ2-2, with D perhaps TRBD1 or TRBD2 (5 bases each). The CDR3 DNA reads TGTGCCAGCAGCTTAGTTGGGGGTCAGAACACCGGGGAGCTGTTTTTT. Translation gives CASSLVGGQNTGELFF.